This TCR beta chain was obtained from a study of type 1 regulatory T cells. Study-wide background: This in vitro CD4 product, T-allo10, is enriched for Tr1 cells and alloantigen-specific.

About this clonotype: Antigen specificity is unknown.

Each CDR3 protein gets one entry after TCRdb re-called the reads with MiXCR. The sample yields 20,000 to 25,000 distinct CDR3 sequences, roughly 45% seen once. This CDR3 spans 15 amino acids. The V and J ends lost 2 bases and 2 bases respectively, with 13 bases between them. Germline V gives CDR1 KGHSH, CDR2 LQKENI. The chain links TRBV18 to TRBJ2-7; TRBD2 might be the D (5 bases). This TCR derives from a human donor in good health. The sequenced material came from cultured T cells, either the whole culture or a sorted T cell fraction (not recorded which). CDR3: CASSPLQAGTYEQYF. CDR3 sequence (DNA): TGTGCCAGCTCACCATTGCAGGCGGGCACCTACGAGCAGTACTTC.